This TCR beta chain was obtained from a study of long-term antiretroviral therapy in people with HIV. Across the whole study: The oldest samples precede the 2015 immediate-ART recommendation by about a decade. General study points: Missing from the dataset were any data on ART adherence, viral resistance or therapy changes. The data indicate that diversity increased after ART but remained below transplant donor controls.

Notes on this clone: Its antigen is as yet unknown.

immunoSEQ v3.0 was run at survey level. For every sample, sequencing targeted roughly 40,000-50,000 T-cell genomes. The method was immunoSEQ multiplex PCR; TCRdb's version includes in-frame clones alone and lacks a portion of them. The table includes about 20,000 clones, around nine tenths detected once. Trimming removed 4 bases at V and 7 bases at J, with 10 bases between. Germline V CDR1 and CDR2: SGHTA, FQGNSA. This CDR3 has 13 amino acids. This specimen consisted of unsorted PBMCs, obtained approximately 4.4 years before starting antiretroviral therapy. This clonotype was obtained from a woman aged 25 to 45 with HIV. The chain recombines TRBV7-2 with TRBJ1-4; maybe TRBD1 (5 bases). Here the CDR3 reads CASSSGGFEKLFF. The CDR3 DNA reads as TGTGCCAGCAGCTCGGGGGGGTTTGAAAAACTGTTTTTT.